The rows below give T cell receptor beta chains drawn from one sample of a study of OX40 agonist ivuxolimab in advanced cancers. Using immunoSEQ multiplex PCR, the repertoire was profiled, and TCRdb retains in-frame clones only, with some absent. The sample lists 65,000 to 80,000 clones, 85% to 90% occurring once. The specimen comprised CD4+ or CD8+ T cells sorted from blood, sampled in a trial of the OX40 agonist ivuxolimab. These receptors were collected from an adult with an advanced solid tumor such as melanoma, head and neck, liver or kidney cancer. The CDR3 runs from the conserved cysteine through the conserved F or W. A D gene is named only where the DNA matches it firmly. Not every row has a clone size; where given, it reads once, few, many or a size class.

d_gene	v_gene	len	j_gene	abundance	CDR3nt	CDR3aa
TRBD1	TRBV7-2	14	TRBJ2-7	once	TGTGCCAGCAGCCCCCGGGACAGGGAACACGAGCAGTACTTC	CASSPRDREHEQYF
TRBD1	TRBV5-1	15	TRBJ2-3	NA	TGCGCCAGCAGCTTGGGCGACAGGGACCTTCATACGCAGTATTTT	CASSLGDRDLHTQYF
TRBD1	TRBV6-6	16	TRBJ1-5	NA	TGTGCCAGCAGTTACCTTGGGACAGGGAGCAATCAGCCCCAGCATTTT	CASSYLGTGSNQPQHF
TRBD2	TRBV5-1	14	TRBJ2-7	NA	TGCGCCAGCAGCGCTCGCGGGGGGGAGAACGAGCAGTACTTC	CASSARGGENEQYF
TRBD2	TRBV28	16	TRBJ2-6	NA	TGTGCCAGCAGTTTGGGCGGGAGAACTGGGGCCAACGTCCTGACTTTC	CASSLGGRTGANVLTF
TRBD1	TRBV5-5	12	TRBJ2-7	NA	TGTGCCAGCAGCAAGACAGGGACCGAGCAGTACTTC	CASSKTGTEQYF
NA	TRBV10-1	12	TRBJ2-7	few	TGCGCCAGCAGTGAGTCGGAGTACGAGCAGTACTTC	CASSESEYEQYF
TRBD2	TRBV10-3	15	TRBJ2-3	NA	TGTGCCATCAGGATTAGCGGGAGTTTAGCAGATACGCAGTATTTT	CAIRISGSLADTQYF
NA	TRBV30	13	TRBJ1-3	NA	TGCGCCGGAAGAGAGGTTATTGGAAACACCATATATTTT	CAGREVIGNTIYF
TRBD1	TRBV5-1	15	TRBJ2-7	NA	TGCGCCAGCAGTCCCCACGGGACAGGCATATACGAGCAGTACTTC	CASSPHGTGIYEQYF
TRBD1	TRBV27	13	TRBJ1-5	NA	TGTGCCAGCAGTTGGGACAGAAATCAGCCCCAGCATTTT	CASSWDRNQPQHF
NA	TRBV11-2	17	TRBJ1-2	NA	TGTGCCAGCAGCTCCCAGATTGACGGGGCCTCTAACTATGGCTACACCTTC	CASSSQIDGASNYGYTF
TRBD1	TRBV7-8	18	TRBJ2-6	NA	TGTGCCAGCAGCTCCGTTGGACAGGGGGTACCTGGGGCCAACGTCCTGACTTTC	CASSSVGQGVPGANVLTF
NA	TRBV6-4	13	TRBJ1-5	NA	TGTGCCAGCAGTGACTATCCAGGTACCGATCAGCATTTT	CASSDYPGTDQHF
NA	TRBV5-5	18	TRBJ1-2	once	TGTGCCAGCAGCTTATCGTCTTTCGGACCGCCCCATGGCTATGGCTACACCTTC	CASSLSSFGPPHGYGYTF
TRBD1	TRBV7-7	14	TRBJ2-7	NA	TGTGCTAGCAGCCATGGACAGGCTCCCTACGAGCAGTACTTC	CASSHGQAPYEQYF
NA	TRBV10-3	14	TRBJ2-1	NA	TGTGCCATCAGTGAAAGGCTACTTTCTTATGAGCAGTTCTTC	CAISERLLSYEQFF
NA	TRBV30	13	TRBJ2-2	once	TGTGCCTGGACAATCTCGGGACCCGGGGAGCTGTTTTTT	CAWTISGPGELFF
TRBD1	TRBV6-5	14	TRBJ2-4	NA	TGTGCCAGCAGTTCCGGGGACAGACAAAACATTCAGTACTTC	CASSSGDRQNIQYF
NA	TRBV4-1	13	TRBJ1-2	once	TGCGCCAGCAGCCCTTCGCGGGGTTACGGCTACACCTTC	CASSPSRGYGYTF
NA	TRBV7-6	12	TRBJ1-1	once	TGTGCCAGCAGCGTCGGGGTTCCTGAAGCTTTCTTT	CASSVGVPEAFF
NA	TRBV29-1	12	TRBJ1-2	NA	TGCAGCGTTGAAAGTGGGTCGTATGGCTACACCTTC	CSVESGSYGYTF
NA	TRBV5-4	15	TRBJ2-3	NA	TGTGCCAGCAGCCCCAGCCCCGGACTCACAGATACGCAGTATTTT	CASSPSPGLTDTQYF
NA	TRBV6-5	12	TRBJ1-3	NA	TGTGCCAGTAAAAACAGTGGGGACACCATATATTTT	CASKNSGDTIYF
NA	TRBV27	15	TRBJ1-2	NA	TGTGCCAGCAGTGTAGGGACTTACCCTAACTATGGCTACACCTTC	CASSVGTYPNYGYTF
TRBD1	TRBV6-1	16	TRBJ2-7	many	TGTGCCAGCAGTGAAGCGTCGGGGACAGGGGGTTACGAGCAGTACTTC	CASSEASGTGGYEQYF
TRBD1	TRBV18	15	TRBJ1-1	few	TGTGCCAGCTCCCCAGTGACAGGGGACATGACTGAAGCTTTCTTT	CASSPVTGDMTEAFF
NA	TRBV6-4	14	TRBJ2-2	few	TGTGCCAGCAGTGAGGGCCTAGACACCGGGGAGCTGTTTTTT	CASSEGLDTGELFF
TRBD1	TRBV7-8	16	TRBJ2-3	NA	TGTGCCAGCAGCCCCCTCGACAGGGAAAGCACAGATACGCAGTATTTT	CASSPLDRESTDTQYF
NA	TRBV27	12	TRBJ2-7	NA	TGTGCCAGCAGTTTAGGAGGTAACGAGCAGTACTTC	CASSLGGNEQYF
TRBD1	TRBV7-9	16	TRBJ2-5	NA	TGTGCCAGCAGCTTACCCCTTTGGGACAGTCAAGAGACCCAGTACTTC	CASSLPLWDSQETQYF
TRBD2	TRBV30	14	TRBJ2-7	NA	TGTGCCTGGGGACGGGCTAGCGGACCCTACGAGCAGTACTTC	CAWGRASGPYEQYF
NA	TRBV28	15	TRBJ1-1	NA	TGTGCCAGCAGTTACCCACAGGGTACGAACACTGAAGCTTTCTTT	CASSYPQGTNTEAFF
NA	TRBV27	15	TRBJ2-1	NA	TGTGCCAGCAGTTCTCAGGGTCTCCGGTACAATGAGCAGTTCTTC	CASSSQGLRYNEQFF
NA	TRBV6-6	16	TRBJ1-5	NA	TGTGCCAGCAGTTACCTACAGACGTATAGCAATCAGCCCCAGCATTTT	CASSYLQTYSNQPQHF
TRBD1	TRBV5-8	12	TRBJ2-7	NA	TGTGCCAGCAGTTCAACAGGGGTCGAGCAGTACTTC	CASSSTGVEQYF
TRBD2	TRBV7-9	19	TRBJ2-3	NA	TGTGCCAGCAGCTTCAATGGACTAGCGGGAGGGTCTAGCACAGATACGCAGTATTTT	CASSFNGLAGGSSTDTQYF
NA	TRBV11-2	13	TRBJ1-2	NA	TGTGCCAGCAGCGCGGGGGCTAACTATGGCTACACCTTC	CASSAGANYGYTF
TRBD2	TRBV5-4	16	TRBJ2-7	NA	TGTGCCAGCAGCTCTCTTGGGAGCGGGACGTCCTACGAGCAGTACTTC	CASSSLGSGTSYEQYF
TRBD1	TRBV6-1	18	TRBJ1-3	NA	TGTGCCAGCAGTGAGCGGGACAGTCGCATGTGGTCCCGAAACACCATATATTTT	CASSERDSRMWSRNTIYF
TRBD2	TRBV7-9	15	TRBJ2-7	NA	TGTGCCAGCAGCTTAGCACTAGCGGGAGGGCACGAGCAGTACTTC	CASSLALAGGHEQYF
NA	TRBV10-3	13	TRBJ2-2	NA	TGTGCCATCGGGACGTTGAACACCGGGGAGCTGTTTTTT	CAIGTLNTGELFF
NA	TRBV28	15	TRBJ1-2	NA	TGTGCCAGCAGTCGACGGGGGGGAAACTTACTTGGCTACACCTTC	CASSRRGGNLLGYTF
NA	TRBV11-2	12	TRBJ2-7	few	TGTGCCAGCAGCCCCGGTGTGTACGAGCAGTACTTC	CASSPGVYEQYF
NA	TRBV18	13	TRBJ2-4	once	TGTGCCAGCTCACCGGGGCAAGAAAACATTCAGTACTTC	CASSPGQENIQYF
NA	TRBV11-2	15	TRBJ2-7	NA	TGTGCCAGCAGCAGTTCACAGGTGTTGCTGGACGAGCAGTACTTC	CASSSSQVLLDEQYF
NA	TRBV5-1	14	TRBJ2-1	NA	TGCGCCAGCAGCTTGGAGGGCGACTACAATGAGCAGTTCTTC	CASSLEGDYNEQFF
NA	TRBV5-1	15	TRBJ2-5	NA	TGCGCCAGCAGCCGATATGGGACAAAACAAGAGACCCAGTACTTC	CASSRYGTKQETQYF
TRBD1	TRBV2	14	TRBJ2-7	NA	TGTGCCAGCACCCGTGACAGGGGTTCATGGGAGCAGTACTTC	CASTRDRGSWEQYF
NA	TRBV27	13	TRBJ2-5	NA	TGTGCCAGCAGTTTTTTCCGCGGGGAGACCCAGTACTTC	CASSFFRGETQYF
NA	TRBV21-1	19	TRBJ1-2	NA	TGTGCCAGCAGCAAAGGGGCAGGGCGACTAACTAGCAGAAACTATGGCTACACCTTC	CASSKGAGRLTSRNYGYTF
TRBD1	TRBV11-2	16	TRBJ1-2	NA	TGTGCCAGCAGCTCCCCGGGACAGGGGCTTAACTATGGCTACACCTTC	CASSSPGQGLNYGYTF
NA	TRBV14	15	TRBJ1-2	once	TGTGCCAGCAGCCAAGATAGGGCCGCAGGATATGGCTACACCTTC	CASSQDRAAGYGYTF
NA	TRBV6-6	14	TRBJ2-3	NA	TGTGCCAGCAGTTTTCCGGTCACGGCAGATACGCAGTATTTT	CASSFPVTADTQYF
TRBD2	TRBV29-1	20	TRBJ2-3	few	TGCAGCGTGCTGGGGGGCTTCGGACTAGCAGAAGGAGCTAGCACAGATACGCAGTATTTT	CSVLGGFGLAEGASTDTQYF
NA	TRBV15	18	TRBJ1-2	once	TGTGCCACCAGCAGAGATGTTCCCTTACAGAAAACTAACTATGGCTACACCTTC	CATSRDVPLQKTNYGYTF
NA	TRBV10-3	15	TRBJ2-1	NA	TGTGCCATCAGTGAGCGGGTAGAGGCGTCCAATGAGCAGTTCTTC	CAISERVEASNEQFF